This T cell receptor beta chain is from a study of T cell responses to AZD1222 COVID-19 vaccine (dated by TCRdb to 2020 to 2022). About the full investigation: A total of under 250 trial participants underwent TCR sequencing, of whom approximately 200 had received two doses of AZD1222 and around 26 had received two doses of the MenACWY control vaccine. Trial participants were enrolled by age into 18-55, 56-69 and 70-plus year subgroups, with around 150, 28 and 57 TCR-sequenced participants respectively. What the study reported, not specific to this receptor: Participants were mostly white British, with more females than males. The authors suggested clonal diversity may have been underestimated. Conclusions about previously exposed vaccinees were limited because only a handful of AZD1222 recipients were SARS-CoV-2 seropositive at baseline. After two AZD1222 doses, spike-specific TCR breadth and depth were significantly higher than at day 0 and than in MenACWY recipients. The vaccine-associated CD4 TCRs covered the entire spike protein, and the dominant responses fell in regions 160-218 and 743-854. In the small 56-69-year group, the increase in depth fell short of significance, most likely because of low power. Because no samples from the day 14 peak response were available, repertoires could be characterized only after the peak T cell response. Reportedly, almost half of the unique spike-specific TCRs recognized epitopes lying outside the regions that are mutated in the B.1.351 and B.1.1.7 variants.

The CDR3 regions of human TCRbeta chains were subjected to immunosequencing. The paper's processing steps were these. TCRs in the repertoires were matched against a reference library of SARS-CoV-2-specific TCRs that had been generated with the MIRA antigen-specificity platform. Breadth was defined as the fraction of unique TCRs that were SARS-CoV-2-associated. Depth was defined as the fraction of total T cells that were SARS-CoV-2-associated. Using the MIRA data, each spike-specific TCR was assigned both to the spike region to which the TCR was reactive and to a CD4 or CD8 class. Log10-transformed breadth and depth values were compared by one-way ANOVA with Sidak's multiple comparisons tests. TCRdb obtained this table from immuneACCESS and retained in-frame rearrangements with V and J assigned. These tables miss some clones; where compared with another copy, unresolved V genes account for less than half of the shortfall, and the remainder is unexplained. V and J calls and clone size are given by that table; D and trimming were obtained from the DNA. This sample lists some 65,000 clones; about four fifths were detected once. The top ten clones comprise 20% to 30% of the sample.

On this clone itself: Its recognized antigen is unknown. No much larger clone exists at a distance of one base, and base qualities are not known.

In light of the paper, this sample's time point label describes: baseline before first vaccination. Reading the label with the study, this specimen's treatment or condition is: meningococcal conjugate vaccine given as trial control. Vaccinee samples came from UK trials COV001 and COV002, including a single-blind randomized controlled phase 2/3 trial of AZD1222 (ChAdOx1 nCoV-19) in healthy adults. For TCRbeta chain sequencing, PBMC samples were collected from trial participants at day 0 and at day 28 after the second dose. CDR1 and CDR2 are drawn from the germline V gene: SNHLY, FYNNEI. V gives up 8 bases and J gives up 6 bases, and the segment between their germline ends measures 16 bases. The CDR3 goes from the cysteine to the phenylalanine over 14 residues. Only the CDR3 region is kept as DNA, spanning 42 bases read in frame from base 1.

The source was peripheral blood, collected on day 0 of MenACWY control vaccination. Here the chain combines TRBV2 and TRBJ2-2, with an unclear D gene assignment. The source is an adult in good health. The sequence in DNA is TGTGCCAGCTCCCAAGGCAGGAGCGCCGGGGAGCTGTTTTTT. Its translation is CASSQGRSAGELFF.